Described below is a single TCR beta chain sequence and its context. Its antigen is as yet unknown. The data are from a study of T cells expressing NK-cell markers. Regarding the study as a whole: Leadership of the CD3+CD56-NKG2C+ fraction also belonged to these clonotypes in a handful of donors.

This CDR3 comprises 17 residues. Germline lookup yields CDR1 SGHVS and CDR2 FQNEAQ. TCRdb re-called the 5' RACE reads, yielding one record per CDR3 amino acid sequence without DNA. The sample holds approximately 460,000 distinct CDR3 sequences. The chain employs TRBV7-8 and TRBJ2-3; TCRdb proposes TRBD2, but this gene call is untestable without DNA. Sequencing used blood T cells: a sorted CD56 or NKG2C T cell subset, CD4+ or CD8+ T cells, or bulk PBMC T cells (not recorded which). This TCR came from a woman between 18 and 75 years old in good health. Here the CDR3 reads CASSQISGRKYTDTQYF.